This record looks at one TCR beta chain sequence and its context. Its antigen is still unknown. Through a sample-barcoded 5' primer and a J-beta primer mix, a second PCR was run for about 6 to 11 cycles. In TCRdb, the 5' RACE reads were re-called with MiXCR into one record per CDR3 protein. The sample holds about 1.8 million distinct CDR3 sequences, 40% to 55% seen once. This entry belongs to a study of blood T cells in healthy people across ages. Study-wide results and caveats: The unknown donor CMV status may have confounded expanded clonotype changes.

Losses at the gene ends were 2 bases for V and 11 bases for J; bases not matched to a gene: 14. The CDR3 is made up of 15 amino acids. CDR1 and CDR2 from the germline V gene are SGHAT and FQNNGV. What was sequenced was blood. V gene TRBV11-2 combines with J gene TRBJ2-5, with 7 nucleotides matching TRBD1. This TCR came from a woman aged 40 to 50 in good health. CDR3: CASSLRDSKRVEQYF. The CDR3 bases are TGTGCCAGCAGCTTACGGGACAGTAAACGTGTAGAGCAGTACTTC.